The rows below give T cell receptor beta chains drawn from one sample of a study of blood T cell repertoires in COVID-19. Using immunoSEQ multiplex PCR, the repertoire was profiled, and TCRdb retains in-frame clones only, with some absent. Among approximately 140,000 clones listed, more than 60% were seen once. The specimen was peripheral blood. The receptor source for this set is a man at least 80 years old with acute or convalescent COVID-19. The CDR3 runs from the conserved cysteine through the conserved F or W. A D gene is named only where the DNA matches it firmly. Size tells how often a clone was seen (once, few, many) or the class of an expanded clone, and some rows leave it out.

size,D,V,J,DNA,CDR3
.,.,TRBV5-5,TRBJ1-1,TGTGCCAGCAGCTTGACAGTGATGAACACTGAAGCTTTCTTT,CASSLTVMNTEAFF
few,TRBD2,TRBV14,TRBJ2-7,TGTGCCAGCAGCCAAGATGGCGGGGGGGCCAGCGAGCAGTACTTC,CASSQDGGGASEQYF
.,.,TRBV6-2/TRBV6-3,TRBJ2-3,TGTGCCAGCAGTTGGCGGGACTTCACAGATACGCAGTATTTT,CASSWRDFTDTQYF
.,.,TRBV2,TRBJ2-5,TGTGCCAGCCTCAGGGTCCCACAAGAGACCCAGTACTTC,CASLRVPQETQYF
.,TRBD2,TRBV23-1,TRBJ2-1,TGCGCCAGCAGTCAATCTTCGGTTTGGCCTAGCGGGGGGAGGAGGGCTAATGAGCAGTTCTTC,CASSQSSVWPSGGRRANEQFF
.,.,TRBV12-3/TRBV12-4,TRBJ1-1,TGTGCCAGCAGTTTAACCGGGAGCACTGAAGCTTTCTTT,CASSLTGSTEAFF
.,TRBD1,TRBV19,TRBJ2-1,TGTGCCAGTTCTGATCGACAGGGATTTCACAATGAGCAGTTCTTC,CASSDRQGFHNEQFF
.,TRBD1,TRBV28,TRBJ2-3,TGTGCCAGCAGTTTTTTGTGGACAGGTGGTTTCACAGATACGCAGTATTTT,CASSFLWTGGFTDTQYF
.,.,TRBV6-6,TRBJ1-4,TGTGCCAGCGTGACAGCGTTTAATGAAAAACTGTTTTTT,CASVTAFNEKLFF
.,TRBD1,TRBV10-3,TRBJ1-1,TGTGCCATCAGAACAGGACAGGGTGTAGGGAACACTGAAGCTTTCTTT,CAIRTGQGVGNTEAFF